Below are 15 T cell receptor beta chains sequenced from a single sample in a study of T cells in localized non-small cell lung cancer. Sequenced by immunoSEQ multiplex PCR; TCRdb stores in-frame clones only, minus some. The repertoire consists of about 20,000 clones, with more than 75% occurring once and the leading ten covering less than 15%. The source was PBMCs, collected before any cancer treatment. The receptors originated from a man between 40 and 70 years old with stage II squamous cell lung carcinoma.

In DNA, the CDR3 is TGTGCCAGTAGCAGGGGGAATTCACCCCTCCACTTT. Amino acids: CASSRGNSPLHF. The V gene is TRBV19, the J gene TRBJ1-6; 7 bases are a match to TRBD1. V dropped 6 bases and J dropped 7; count of bases not matched to a gene: 0. Germline lookup yields CDR1 LNHDA and CDR2 SQIVND (reference sequence). The CDR3 loop spans 12 amino acids.

The V call is TRBV5-1, the J call TRBJ2-5, with 13 bases fitting TRBD2. The CDR3 runs to 17 residues. The germline V gene has CDR1 SGHRS and CDR2 YFSETQ. V dropped 2 bases and J dropped 7; count of bases not matched to a gene: 11. CDR3 bases: TGCGCCAGCAGCTTACTGACTAGCGGGGGGACAGGTGGGACCCAGTACTTC. Translation gives CASSLLTSGGTGGTQYF. The whole variable domain, filled in from reference TRBV5-1 and TRBJ2-5, reads KAGVTQTPRYLIKTRGQQVTLSCSPISGHRSVSWYQQTPGQGLQFLFEYFSETQRNKGNFPGRFSGRQFSNSRSEMNVSTLELGDSALYLCASSLLTSGGTGGTQYFGPGTRLLVL.

This chain links TRBV19 with TRBJ2-2, with D possibly matching TRBD1 (6 bases). This CDR3 region has 15 residues. Germline CDR1 reads LNHDA; CDR2 reads SQIVND (reference sequence). V lost 3 bases and J lost 1, with 9 bases in between. The CDR3 nucleotides are TGTGCCAGTAGTATCTCGACAGGGAACACCGGGGAGCTGTTTTTT. Translation gives CASSISTGNTGELFF.

The J gene is TRBJ1-5, the V gene TRBV5-1; the D is unclear. The length of the CDR3 is 14 residues. Germline loops: CDR1 SGHRS, CDR2 YFSETQ. Trimming took 1 base from V and 6 from J, leaving 11 bases between them. The chain's CDR3 is CASSLSDTGQPQHF. The CDR3 region has the DNA TGCGCCAGCAGCTTGTCGGATACGGGTCAGCCCCAGCATTTT.

This clone was detected once. J is TRBJ2-3 and V is TRBV5-1; 8 bases fit TRBD1. The V segment lost 2 bases and the J segment 8 bases; nucleotides outside the gene matches: 7. In germline, CDR1 is SGHRS, CDR2 YFSETQ. The CDR3 totals 14 residues. CDR3 bases: TGCGCCAGCAGCTTTGACAGGGGCCTGAGTACGCAGTATTTT. The encoded protein is CASSFDRGLSTQYF.

The chain links TRBV12-5 to TRBJ2-1; the match to TRBD2 covers 11 bases. The trim removed 0 bases at V and 8 bases at J, leaving 9 bases unmatched. CDR1 and CDR2 (germline): LGHNT, FRNRAP. CDR3 length: 17 residues. The CDR3 here is CASGLVRTSGSSYEQFF. The CDR3 DNA is TGTGCTAGTGGTTTGGTTCGTACTAGCGGGAGCTCGTATGAGCAGTTCTTC.

The CDR3: CASSLYRGGYGYTF. CDR3 DNA: TGTGCCAGCAGTTTATACAGGGGAGGCTATGGCTACACCTTC. The chain combines TRBV27 with TRBJ1-2, with 7 bases fitting TRBD1. V trimming: 1 base; J trimming: 4 bases; junction bases outside the gene matches: 3. CDR1 is MNHEY and CDR2 is SMNVEV in the germline V gene (reference sequence). This CDR3 is built from 14 residues.

V is TRBV5-1 and J is TRBJ2-7, with 9 nucleotides matching TRBD1. Germline V lookup: CDR1 SGHRS, CDR2 YFSETQ. This CDR3 comprises 15 residues. Trimming cost V 0 bases and J 2 bases; bases outside gene matches: 3. CDR3 sequence (DNA): TGCGCCAGCAGCTTGGCCGGGACAGGGACCTACGAGCAGTACTTC. The encoded protein is CASSLAGTGTYEQYF. The full variable domain, completed using reference TRBV5-1 and TRBJ2-7, is KAGVTQTPRYLIKTRGQQVTLSCSPISGHRSVSWYQQTPGQGLQFLFEYFSETQRNKGNFPGRFSGRQFSNSRSEMNVSTLELGDSALYLCASSLAGTGTYEQYFGPGTRLTVT.

V is TRBV6-1 and J is TRBJ2-3, with D possibly called TRBD1 or TRBD2 (5 bases each). This CDR3 is 14 amino acids long. V was pared by 11 bases and J by 0 bases, with 15 bases between. Per the germline V gene, CDR1 is MNHNS and CDR2 is SASEGT. Here the CDR3 reads CASTGTLSTDTQYF. DNA of the CDR3: TGTGCCTCAACTGGGACCCTCAGCACAGATACGCAGTATTTT.

This clone appeared a few times. The genes are TRBV29-1 and TRBJ1-1, with unresolved D. From germline, CDR1 is SQVTM and CDR2 ANQGSEA. Trimming pared 8 bases from V and 13 bases from J, leaving 11 bases between. The CDR3 consists of 8 residues. The CDR3 DNA sequence: TGCAGCACTAATTTGGGTTTCTTT. The encoded protein is CSTNLGFF.

The rearrangement joins TRBV9 to TRBJ1-2, with D unclear. V lost 0 bases and J lost 5, with 14 bases in between. The CDR3 is 15 amino acids. The V gene's germline CDR1 is SGDLS and CDR2 YYNGEE. The CDR3 DNA reads as TGTGCCAGCAGCGTAGACAGTAACATTGATTATGGCTACACCTTC. Protein: CASSVDSNIDYGYTF.

This clone was seen a handful of times. The chain couples TRBV15 to TRBJ1-5; D unclear. Germline V gene sequence: CDR1 LNHNV, CDR2 YYDKDF (reference sequence). Trimming left V 0 bases short and J 6 bases short, with 15 bases between. The CDR3 is made up of 16 amino acids. The CDR3, as DNA: TGTGCCACCAGCAGAGAGGGCAGGACCTCCGTTCAGCCCCAGCATTTT. Its translation is CATSREGRTSVQPQHF.

This clone showed up just once. The chain carries TRBV7-3 and TRBJ2-1, with 8 bases fitting TRBD2. The CDR3 runs to 16 residues. V was clipped by 0 bases and J by 7 bases; unmatched bases: 8. The germline CDR1 and CDR2 sequences are SGHTA and FQGTGA. The CDR3 DNA reads TGTGCCAGCAGCTTAACTGGAACGGGAGGGGGGAATGAGCAGTTCTTC. This translates into CASSLTGTGGGNEQFF.

This chain uses TRBV6-1 with TRBJ2-3; D gene ambiguous. The germline gives CDR1 MNHNS, CDR2 SASEGT. Trimming left V 4 bases short and J 6 bases short, with 11 bases between. CDR3 length: 13 amino acids. DNA for the CDR3: TGTGCCAGCAGTGCGGATCCCTCTGATACGCAGTATTTT. Translating it yields CASSADPSDTQYF.

This sequence joins TRBV6-6 and TRBJ2-3; 16 bases are a match to TRBD2. Losses at the gene ends were 8 bases for V and 1 base for J; bases not matched to a gene: 3. The CDR3 has 16 residues. Germline V gene sequence: CDR1 MNHNY, CDR2 SVGAGI (reference sequence). In DNA form, the CDR3 reads TGTGCCAGCGGGACTAGCGGGAGGGCCGGCACAGATACGCAGTATTTT. Translating it yields CASGTSGRAGTDTQYF.